These T cell receptor beta chains were read from a single sample in a study of multiple sclerosis patients with progressive multifocal leukoencephalopathy. Repertoires were generated with immunoSEQ multiplex PCR, while TCRdb's copy carries only in-frame clones and drops some. The table includes under 30,000 clones, around 89% detected once. Sequencing was performed on PBMCs, taken from a patient treated with natalizumab. These receptors were taken from a human donor with multiple sclerosis. Each CDR3 is given with its conserved first and last residue. The order of the fields is J gene, clone size, D gene, V gene, CDR3 DNA, CDR3 protein. The D gene is left open where the match is weak. Clone size is not always given. Where it is, it says once, few, many or a class for expanded clones.

>TRBJ1-1|.|.|TRBV6-5
TGTGCCAGCAGTTACTCCTGGGGGGGAGACACTGAAGCTTTCTTT
CASSYSWGGDTEAFF
>TRBJ1-3|few|.|TRBV6-5
TGTGCCAGCAGTTTGGGTGGGGACACCATATATTTT
CASSLGGDTIYF
>TRBJ1-6|.|.|TRBV27
TGTGCCAGCAGTACACGCAGGATGGACCACGGTAATTCACCCCTCCACTTT
CASSTRRMDHGNSPLHF
>TRBJ2-7|.|TRBD1|TRBV6-5
TGTGCCAGCAGCCAGACAGGGAACCACGAGCAGTACTTC
CASSQTGNHEQYF
>TRBJ1-2|.|.|TRBV20-1
TGCAGTGCTAGAGACGACCGCTACACCTTC
CSARDDRYTF
>TRBJ1-1|.|.|TRBV7-9
TGTGCCAGCAGCCTACCGTTAGGGCAGGGAGTCACTGAAGCTTTCTTT
CASSLPLGQGVTEAFF
>TRBJ1-4|.|.|TRBV5-6
TGTGCCAGCAGCTTGGTTTCCCGGGGACGGGCTAATGAAAAACTGTTTTTT
CASSLVSRGRANEKLFF
>TRBJ2-6|once|.|TRBV27
TGTGCCAGCTCCTCCTCCTTCTCTGGGGCCAACGTCCTGACTTTC
CASSSSFSGANVLTF
>TRBJ1-2|few|TRBD1|TRBV6-5
TGTGCCAGCGGACAGGGGGCCGGGGGCTACACCTTC
CASGQGAGGYTF
>TRBJ1-5|few|.|TRBV6-4
TGTGCCAGCCACGGAGGGGATCAGCCCCAGCATTTT
CASHGGDQPQHF
>TRBJ2-7|.|.|TRBV29-1
TGCAGCGTTGCAGGGGTCAGCTACGAGCAGTACTTC
CSVAGVSYEQYF
>TRBJ2-7|.|.|TRBV9
TGTGCCAGCAGCGTAGCTACAGGCTACGAGCAGTACTTC
CASSVATGYEQYF
>TRBJ2-7|.|.|TRBV4-2
TGTGCCAGCAGCCCTCCGGGGGACGGCTCCTACGAGCAGTACTTC
CASSPPGDGSYEQYF
>TRBJ1-1|.|TRBD1|TRBV7-3
TGTGCCAGCAGCTTACAAGACAGGGGCCCGGCTTTCTTT
CASSLQDRGPAFF
>TRBJ2-3|.|TRBD1|TRBV6-4
TGTGCCAGCAGCAAGACAGGGGCTCTTACAGATACGCAGTATTTT
CASSKTGALTDTQYF
>TRBJ1-5|once|.|TRBV19
TGTGCCAGTAGTATCGTGGATTACAGGTTCCATCAGCCCCAGCATTTT
CASSIVDYRFHQPQHF
>TRBJ2-7|.|.|TRBV5-1
TGCGCCAGCAGCTTCGACTACCTAGGTAAAGAGCAGTACTTC
CASSFDYLGKEQYF
>TRBJ1-1|.|TRBD1|TRBV5-1
TGCGCCAGCAGCTCCAAACCGGAGGGGGCGAGCACTGAAGCTTTCTTT
CASSSKPEGASTEAFF
>TRBJ1-2|once|TRBD1|TRBV6-1
TGTGCCAGCAGTGAAGGACAGGGTTTCGGCTATGGCTACACCTTC
CASSEGQGFGYGYTF
>TRBJ1-4|.|TRBD1|TRBV10-3
TGTGCCATCAGTCGTTACCCGCAGGGGGGTAATGAAAAACTGTTTTTT
CAISRYPQGGNEKLFF
>TRBJ2-7|.|.|TRBV27
TGTGCCAGCAGCCATAACTACGAGCAGTACTTC
CASSHNYEQYF
>TRBJ1-2|.|.|TRBV6-1
TGTGCCAGCAGTTCGAACAACTATGGCTACACCTTC
CASSSNNYGYTF
>TRBJ2-4|.|.|TRBV19
TGTGCCAGTACCTCGGTGGGACTAGCCAAAAACATTCAGTACTTC
CASTSVGLAKNIQYF
>TRBJ2-2|.|TRBD1|TRBV6-1
TGTGCCAGCAGTGAATTTCCGGAGACAGGGACCACCGGGGAGCTGTTTTTT
CASSEFPETGTTGELFF
>TRBJ2-6|.|.|TRBV11-3
TGTGCCAGCAGCTTAGGTATAAGCTCTGGGGCCAACGTCCTGACTTTC
CASSLGISSGANVLTF
>TRBJ1-1|.|.|TRBV30
TGTGCCTGGACCCTGACAGCGAACACTGAAGCTTTCTTT
CAWTLTANTEAFF
>TRBJ2-3|.|TRBD2|TRBV5-4
TGTGCCAGCAGCCGTGGGACTAGCCAGGCAGATACGCAGTATTTT
CASSRGTSQADTQYF
>TRBJ1-1|.|.|TRBV20-1
TGCAGTGCCCTATCCGCTGAAGCTTTCTTT
CSALSAEAFF
>TRBJ1-5|.|TRBD1|TRBV9
TGTGCCAGCAGCGCCGGGACAGTTGGGAATCAGCCCCAGCATTTT
CASSAGTVGNQPQHF
>TRBJ1-2|once|TRBD1|TRBV5-1
TGCGCCAGCAGCACCCCACAGGGGGACTATGGCTACACCTTC
CASSTPQGDYGYTF
>TRBJ2-5|.|.|TRBV19
TGTGCCAGCAATAGGGGTGAGGGGCAAGAGACCCAGTACTTC
CASNRGEGQETQYF
>TRBJ1-1|.|.|TRBV6-5
TGTGCCAGCAGTTACTCGTATCGGGAAGGCACTGAAGCTTTCTTT
CASSYSYREGTEAFF
>TRBJ2-7|.|.|TRBV14
TGTGCCAGCAGCCAGGGGTTGGGAGGTAGCGAGCAGTACTTC
CASSQGLGGSEQYF
>TRBJ2-3|.|.|TRBV18
TGTGCCAGCTCACCGGACAGCAGCACAGATACGCAGTATTTT
CASSPDSSTDTQYF
>TRBJ1-2|once|.|TRBV10-3
TGTGCCACCGAGACAGGTAGTTATGGCTACACCTTC
CATETGSYGYTF
>TRBJ2-2|.|.|TRBV6-6
TGTGCCAGCAGGTACAGGGAAGCCGGGGAGCTGTTTTTT
CASRYREAGELFF
>TRBJ2-7|.|TRBD2|TRBV4-3
TGCGCCAGCAGCCAAGATAGGGGACTAGCGGGGGGGCAGACCTACGAGCAGTACTTC
CASSQDRGLAGGQTYEQYF
>TRBJ1-1|.|.|TRBV19
TGTGCCAGTAGTAGCCTAGGGACGGATCCCCGAGACACTGAAGCTTTCTTT
CASSSLGTDPRDTEAFF